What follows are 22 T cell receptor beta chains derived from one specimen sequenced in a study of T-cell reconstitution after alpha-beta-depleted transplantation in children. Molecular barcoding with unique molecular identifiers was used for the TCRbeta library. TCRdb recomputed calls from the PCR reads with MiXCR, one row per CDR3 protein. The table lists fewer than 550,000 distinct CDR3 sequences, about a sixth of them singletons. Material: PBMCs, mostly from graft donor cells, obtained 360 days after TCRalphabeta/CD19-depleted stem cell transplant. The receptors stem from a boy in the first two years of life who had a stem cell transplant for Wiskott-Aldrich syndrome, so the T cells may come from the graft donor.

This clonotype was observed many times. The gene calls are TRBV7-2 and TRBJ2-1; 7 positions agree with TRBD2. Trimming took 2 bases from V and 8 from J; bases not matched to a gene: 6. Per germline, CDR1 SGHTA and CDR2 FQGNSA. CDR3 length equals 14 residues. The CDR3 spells CASSLWEGGDEQFF. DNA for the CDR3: TGTGCCAGCAGCTTATGGGAGGGAGGTGATGAGCAGTTCTTC.

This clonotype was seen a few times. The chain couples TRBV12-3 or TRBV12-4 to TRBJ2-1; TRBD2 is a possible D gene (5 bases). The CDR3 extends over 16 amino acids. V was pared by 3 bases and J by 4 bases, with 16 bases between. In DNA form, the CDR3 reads TGTGCCAGCAGTTTGTCGGCCGGGATCCTTTACAATGAGCAGTTCTTC. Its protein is CASSLSAGILYNEQFF.

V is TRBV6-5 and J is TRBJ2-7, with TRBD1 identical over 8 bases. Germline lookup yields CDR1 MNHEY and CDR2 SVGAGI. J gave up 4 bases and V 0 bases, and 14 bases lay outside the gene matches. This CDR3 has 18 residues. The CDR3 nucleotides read TGTGCCAGCAGTTACTCGCCTCCGGGACAGGCACTAGATTACGAGCAGTACTTC. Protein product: CASSYSPPGQALDYEQYF.

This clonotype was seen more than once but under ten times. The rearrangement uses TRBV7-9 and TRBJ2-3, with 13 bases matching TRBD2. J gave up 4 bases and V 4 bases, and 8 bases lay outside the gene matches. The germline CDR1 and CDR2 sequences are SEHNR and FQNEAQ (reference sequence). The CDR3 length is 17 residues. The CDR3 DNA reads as TGTGCCAGCAGCTCGGGACTAGCGGGACGAAGGCCAGATACGCAGTATTTT. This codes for CASSSGLAGRRPDTQYF.

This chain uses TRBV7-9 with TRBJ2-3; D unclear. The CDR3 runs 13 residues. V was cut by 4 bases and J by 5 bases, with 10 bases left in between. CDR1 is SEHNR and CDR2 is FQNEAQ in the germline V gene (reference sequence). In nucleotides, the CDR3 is TGTGCCAGCAGCTATTCGACCAGAGATACGCAGTATTTT. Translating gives CASSYSTRDTQYF.

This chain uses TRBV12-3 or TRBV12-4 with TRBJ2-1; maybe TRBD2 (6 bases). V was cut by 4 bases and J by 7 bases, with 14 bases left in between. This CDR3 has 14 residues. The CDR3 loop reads CASSSPGTWNEQFF. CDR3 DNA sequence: TGTGCCAGCAGTTCCCCCGGGACTTGGAATGAGCAGTTCTTC.

CDR3 nucleotides: TGTGCCAGCAGTTCCATGATTCGGGGGAACACTGAAGCTTTCTTT. This gives the protein CASSSMIRGNTEAFF. This chain links TRBV7-9 with TRBJ1-1; D is ambiguous. Looked up from germline, CDR1 is SEHNR and CDR2 is FQNEAQ (reference sequence). This CDR3 comprises 15 residues. V was pared by 6 bases and J by 1 base, with 15 bases between.

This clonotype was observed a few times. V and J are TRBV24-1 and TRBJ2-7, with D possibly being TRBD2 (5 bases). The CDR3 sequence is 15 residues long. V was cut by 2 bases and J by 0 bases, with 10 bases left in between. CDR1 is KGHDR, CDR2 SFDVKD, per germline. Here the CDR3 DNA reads TGTGCCACCAGTGATTCTGGACTGGACTCCTACGAGCAGTACTTC. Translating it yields CATSDSGLDSYEQYF.

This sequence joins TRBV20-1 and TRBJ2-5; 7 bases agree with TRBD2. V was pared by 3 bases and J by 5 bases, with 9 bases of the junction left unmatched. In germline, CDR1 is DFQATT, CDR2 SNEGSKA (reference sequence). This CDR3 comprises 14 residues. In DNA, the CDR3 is TGCAGTGCTAGTCGCGGGAGTTTGGTGGAGACCCAGTACTTC. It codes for CSASRGSLVETQYF.

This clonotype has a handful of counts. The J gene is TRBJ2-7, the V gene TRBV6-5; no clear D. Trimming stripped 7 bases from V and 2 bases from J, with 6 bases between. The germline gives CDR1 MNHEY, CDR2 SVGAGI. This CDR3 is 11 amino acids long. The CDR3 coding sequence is TGTGCCAGCAAGAGCACCTACGAGCAGTACTTC. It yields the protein CASKSTYEQYF.

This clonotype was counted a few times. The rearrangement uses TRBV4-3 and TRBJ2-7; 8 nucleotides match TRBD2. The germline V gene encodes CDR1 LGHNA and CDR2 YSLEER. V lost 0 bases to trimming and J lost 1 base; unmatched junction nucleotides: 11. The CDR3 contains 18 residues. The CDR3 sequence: CASSQEEPLAGGSYEQYF. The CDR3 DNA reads TGCGCCAGCAGCCAAGAGGAGCCCTTGGCGGGAGGTTCCTACGAGCAGTACTTC.

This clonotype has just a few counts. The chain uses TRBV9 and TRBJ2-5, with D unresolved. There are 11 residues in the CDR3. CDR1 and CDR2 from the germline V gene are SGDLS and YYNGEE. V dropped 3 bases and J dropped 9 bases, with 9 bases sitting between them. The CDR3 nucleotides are TGTGCCAGCAGCGGGGGAAAGGCCCAGTACTTC. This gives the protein CASSGGKAQYF.

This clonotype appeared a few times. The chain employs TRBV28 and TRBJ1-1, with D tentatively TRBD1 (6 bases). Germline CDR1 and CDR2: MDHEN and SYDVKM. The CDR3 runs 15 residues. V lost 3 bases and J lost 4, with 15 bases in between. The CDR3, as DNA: TGTGCCAGCAGTTTCCCACAGCGAGGGGGCACTGAAGCTTTCTTT. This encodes CASSFPQRGGTEAFF.

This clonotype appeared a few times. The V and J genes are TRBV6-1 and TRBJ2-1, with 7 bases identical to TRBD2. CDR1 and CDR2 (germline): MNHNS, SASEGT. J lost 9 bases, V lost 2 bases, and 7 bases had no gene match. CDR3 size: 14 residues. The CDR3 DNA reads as TGTGCCAGCAGTGAACCCGGCGGGGGAAGTGAGCAGTTCTTC. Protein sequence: CASSEPGGGSEQFF.

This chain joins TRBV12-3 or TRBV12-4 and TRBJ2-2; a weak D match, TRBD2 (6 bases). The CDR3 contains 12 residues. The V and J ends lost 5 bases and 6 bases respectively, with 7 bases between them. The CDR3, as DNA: TGTGCCAGCAGTCCTAGCGCCGGGGAGCTGTTTTTT. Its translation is CASSPSAGELFF.

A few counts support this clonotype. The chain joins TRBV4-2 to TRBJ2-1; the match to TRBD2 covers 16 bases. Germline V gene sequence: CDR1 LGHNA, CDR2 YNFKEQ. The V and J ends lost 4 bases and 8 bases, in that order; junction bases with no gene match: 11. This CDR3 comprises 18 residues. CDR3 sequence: CASSPGLAGGVVSYEQFF. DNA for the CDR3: TGTGCCAGCAGCCCGGGACTAGCGGGGGGGGTGGTCAGTTATGAGCAGTTCTTC.

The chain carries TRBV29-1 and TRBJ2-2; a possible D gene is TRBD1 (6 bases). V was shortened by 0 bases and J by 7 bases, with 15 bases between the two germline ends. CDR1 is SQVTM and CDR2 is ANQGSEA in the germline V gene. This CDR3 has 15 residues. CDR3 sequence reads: CSVEDPEGEVGELFF. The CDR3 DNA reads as TGCAGCGTTGAAGATCCAGAGGGGGAAGTCGGGGAGCTGTTTTTT.

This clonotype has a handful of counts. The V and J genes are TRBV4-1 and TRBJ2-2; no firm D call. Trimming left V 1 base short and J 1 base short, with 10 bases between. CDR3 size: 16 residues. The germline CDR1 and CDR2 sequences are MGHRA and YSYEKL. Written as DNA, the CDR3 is TGCGCCAGCAGCCAAGTGGCCCATGGGAACACCGGGGAGCTGTTTTTT. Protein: CASSQVAHGNTGELFF.

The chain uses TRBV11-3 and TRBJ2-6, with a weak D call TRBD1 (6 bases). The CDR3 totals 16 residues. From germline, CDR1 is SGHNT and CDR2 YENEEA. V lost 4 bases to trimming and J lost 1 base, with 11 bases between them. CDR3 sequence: CASSWIQGSGANVLTF. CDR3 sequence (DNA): TGTGCCAGCAGCTGGATACAGGGATCTGGGGCCAACGTCCTGACTTTC.

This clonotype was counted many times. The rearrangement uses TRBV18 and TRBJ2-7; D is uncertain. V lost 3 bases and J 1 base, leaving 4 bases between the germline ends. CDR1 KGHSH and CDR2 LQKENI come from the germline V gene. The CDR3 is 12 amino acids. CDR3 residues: CASSPSSYEQYF. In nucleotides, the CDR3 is TGTGCCAGCTCACCTAGTTCCTACGAGCAGTACTTC.

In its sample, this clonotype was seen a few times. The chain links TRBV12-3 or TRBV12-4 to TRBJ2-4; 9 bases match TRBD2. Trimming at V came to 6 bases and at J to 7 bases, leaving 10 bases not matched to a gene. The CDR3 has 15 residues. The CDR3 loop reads CASSQPGLATNIQYF. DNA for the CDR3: TGTGCCAGCAGCCAGCCCGGACTAGCGACGAACATTCAGTACTTC.

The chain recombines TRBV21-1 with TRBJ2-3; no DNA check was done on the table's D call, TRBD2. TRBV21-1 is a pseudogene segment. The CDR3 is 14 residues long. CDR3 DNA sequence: TGTGCCAGCAGCAAAGAGAAGGGCTTGGATACGCAGTATTTT. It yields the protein CASSKEKGLDTQYF.